This T cell receptor beta chain comes out of a study of CXCR3-negative and CXCR3-positive naive CD8 T cells. As for the study in general: Per library, roughly 1.4 +/- 0.3 million reads; 140 million or so TRB reads overall. The study's findings and limits: Naive subsets expressed similar surface CD5; TRB CDR3 features served to infer TCR strength. CXCR3-positive naive cells carried more hydrophobic TRB CDR3s than CXCR3-negative naive cells did.

Worth noting for this clonotype: What it recognizes is unknown.

Naive CD8+ T cells were CD45RO-CCR7+CD27+CD95-. 5' RACE that incorporated UMI labels was used to prepare the TRB cDNA libraries. TCRdb derives one entry per CDR3 protein from the 5' RACE reads, leaving out DNA. The repertoire table contains 75,000 to 100,000 distinct CDR3 sequences. CDR1 MNHEY and CDR2 SVGEGT come from the germline V gene. The CDR3 is 15 amino acids. Sequencing input: naive CXCR3+ CD8+ T cells from blood. The subset is: CD45RO-CCR7+CD27+CD95- naive CD8+ T cells expressing CXCR3 (TNR3+). This rearrangement joins TRBV6-2 or TRBV6-3 to TRBJ2-1; TCRdb's D gene call, TRBD1, goes unchecked for lack of DNA. The sequence was obtained from a human donor in good health. Some clones in this sample may be carry-over from other donors' samples. The CDR3 here is CASSWDRESGNEQFF.